Following are 21 T cell receptor beta chains from one sample sequenced in a study of blood T cell repertoires in COVID-19 (dated by TCRdb to 2019 to 2021). The method was the immunoSEQ multiplex PCR assay. TCRdb took over this immuneACCESS table, retaining in-frame rearrangements with V and J assigned. Such tables are incomplete; in checked studies, under half of the missing clones stem from an unresolved V gene, and the remainder is unexplained. This sample comprises 150,000 to 200,000 clones, 70% to 85% of them detected only once. The ten largest clonotypes hold less than 15% of the sample. Sample: PBMCs or T cells enriched from blood (not recorded which). All receptors derive from a man aged 45-65 years who had recovered from COVID-19.

In DNA, the CDR3 is TGTGCCACCAGTGTCAGGCAGGGGGCCACAGATACGCAGTATTTT. It codes for CATSVRQGATDTQYF. The rearrangement links TRBV24-1 to TRBJ2-3, with 8 bases that match TRBD1. The ends lost 5 bases at V and 2 bases at J; junction bases unmatched: 5. The length of the CDR3 is 15 residues. CDR1 and CDR2 (germline): KGHDR, SFDVKD.

This chain joins TRBV5-6 and TRBJ1-1, with D tentatively TRBD1 (5 bases). This CDR3 comprises 15 residues. V lost 0 bases and J 6 bases, leaving 15 bases between the germline ends. Germline V CDR1 and CDR2: SGHDT, YYEEEE. DNA for the CDR3: TGTGCCAGCAGCTTGGGAGGCCAGGGTGAGGCTGAAGCTTTCTTT. This translates into CASSLGGQGEAEAFF.

The DNA of the CDR3 is TGCGCCAGCAGCTTATTCGGTGAAAAACTGTTTTTT. Translation: CASSLFGEKLFF. The gene calls are TRBV5-1 and TRBJ1-4; the D is unclear. CDR3 length: 12 amino acids. Germline CDR1 SGHRS, CDR2 YFSETQ. V lost 2 bases to trimming and J lost 7 bases, with 6 bases between them.

The V gene is TRBV7-9, the J gene TRBJ2-7, with 7 bases lining up with TRBD2. The CDR3 loop spans 13 amino acids. In germline, CDR1 is SEHNR, CDR2 FQNEAQ (reference sequence). The CDR3, as DNA: TGTGGTTGGGAGGGCGGTGGTTACTACGAGCAGTACTTC. Translating gives CGWEGGGYYEQYF.

The chain carries TRBV4-2 and TRBJ1-2; weak D call: TRBD1 (5 bases). The germline V gene encodes CDR1 LGHNA and CDR2 YNFKEQ. The V end was cut by 0 bases, the J end by 6 bases, with 11 bases between. CDR3 size: 14 residues. The chain's CDR3 is CASSQEGPLDGYTF. CDR3 DNA sequence: TGTGCCAGCAGCCAAGAGGGGCCTTTGGATGGCTACACCTTC.

This clone was counted between two and nine times. The V and J genes are TRBV7-6 and TRBJ2-1, with 8 nucleotides matching TRBD2. CDR3 length: 15 residues. Germline lookup yields CDR1 SGHVS and CDR2 FNYEAQ. V lost 2 bases to trimming and J lost 4 bases; unmatched junction nucleotides: 4. The CDR3 region is CASSLPGGSYNEQFF. In DNA form, the CDR3 reads TGTGCCAGCAGCTTACCGGGGGGGTCATACAATGAGCAGTTCTTC. Together with reference TRBV7-6 and TRBJ2-1, the CDR3 gives the full variable domain: GAGVSQSPRYKVTKRGQDVALRCDPISGHVSLYWYRQALGQGPEFLTYFNYEAQQDKSGLPNDRFSAERPEGSISTLTIQRTEQRDSAMYRCASSLPGGSYNEQFFGPGTRLTVL.

This chain links TRBV7-8 with TRBJ2-3; 11 bases are shared with TRBD2. Germline CDR1 and CDR2: SGHVS and FQNEAQ. There are 16 residues in the CDR3. The V gene end was trimmed by 5 bases and the J gene end by 0 bases; junction bases not matched to a gene: 4. DNA for the CDR3: TGTGCCAGCAGCCAGACTAGCGGGATAAGCACAGATACGCAGTATTTT. Translated, it gives CASSQTSGISTDTQYF.

The chain uses TRBV6-5 and TRBJ2-7; 8 nucleotides match TRBD2. J gave up 3 bases and V 6 bases, and 7 bases lay outside the gene matches. From germline, CDR1 is MNHEY and CDR2 SVGAGI. The CDR3 consists of 14 residues. The CDR3 loop is CASSLPGGGYEQYF. The CDR3 DNA reads as TGTGCCAGCAGCCTACCGGGAGGGGGCTACGAGCAGTACTTC.

The chain employs TRBV7-2 and TRBJ2-5; 7 bases agree with TRBD1. The CDR3 covers 15 residues. The trim removed 5 bases at V and 1 base at J, leaving 7 bases unmatched. Germline CDR1 and CDR2: SGHTA and FQGNSA. CDR3 in amino acids: CASSPTAGGQETQYF. The DNA of the CDR3 is TGTGCCAGCAGCCCAACCGCAGGGGGCCAAGAGACCCAGTACTTC.

The chain recombines TRBV2 with TRBJ1-2; 7 bases fit TRBD1. CDR3 length equals 15 residues. Germline CDR1 SNHLY, CDR2 FYNNEI. The ends lost 7 bases at V and 4 bases at J; junction bases unmatched: 12. CDR3 sequence (DNA): TGTGCCAGCACCCCATTACAGGGGAAGGTCTATGGCTACACCTTC. Amino acid sequence: CASTPLQGKVYGYTF.

The V gene is TRBV5-1, the J gene TRBJ1-1; 7 positions match TRBD1. Germline-derived CDR1 and CDR2 are SGHRS and YFSETQ. The CDR3 consists of 17 residues. The V segment lost 3 bases and the J segment 4 bases; nucleotides outside the gene matches: 15. The CDR3 loop reads CASSSYRGGSVGTEAFF. CDR3 in DNA: TGCGCCAGCAGCTCCTACCGAGGGGGCTCAGTGGGCACTGAAGCTTTCTTT.

The chain recombines TRBV7-6 with TRBJ1-4, with 7 bases fitting TRBD1. The CDR3 runs to 15 residues. Trimming at V came to 2 bases and at J to 7 bases, leaving 7 bases not matched to a gene. CDR1 is SGHVS and CDR2 is FNYEAQ in the germline V gene. In DNA form, the CDR3 reads TGTGCCAGCAGCTTAAGCCACAGGGGATCTGAAAAACTGTTTTTT. Its translation is CASSLSHRGSEKLFF.

V gene TRBV10-1 combines with J gene TRBJ1-1, with TRBD1 matching 10 bases. In germline, CDR1 is WNHNN, CDR2 SYGVQD (reference sequence). The CDR3 runs 11 residues. Germline trimming cut 4 bases from V and 10 bases from J; bases unmatched to any gene: 0. This chain's CDR3 is CASSGQGAAFF. The DNA of the CDR3 is TGCGCCAGCAGTGGACAGGGGGCAGCTTTCTTT.

This chain connects TRBV28 to TRBJ1-5; the match to TRBD1 covers 9 bases. This CDR3 is 15 amino acids long. After removal of 2 bases from V and 7 bases from J, the junction contained 6 bases not matched to a gene. Germline V gene data show CDR1 as MDHEN and CDR2 as SYDVKM. CDR3 residues: CASSLPGQGGQPQHF. In DNA, the CDR3 is TGTGCCAGCAGTTTACCGGGACAGGGCGGCCAGCCCCAGCATTTT.

V and J are TRBV5-1 and TRBJ1-2; 7 bases fit TRBD1. Germline V CDR1 and CDR2: SGHRS, YFSETQ. There are 15 residues in the CDR3. V was clipped by 3 bases and J by 8 bases; unmatched bases: 13. The CDR3 coding sequence is TGCGCCAGCAGCTCGGAGGGACAGCCTGGGAAGGGCTACACCTTC. It specifies CASSSEGQPGKGYTF.

This clone has only one observation. The chain couples TRBV21-1 to TRBJ2-7; the table's D call, TRBD2, was not checked against the DNA. TRBV21-1 has pseudogene status. The CDR3 covers 14 residues. In nucleotides, the CDR3 is TGTGCCAGCAGCAAACGGGACTCATGCTACGAGCAGTACTTC. Its protein is CASSKRDSCYEQYF.

This chain uses TRBV5-1 with TRBJ1-6, with D possibly matching TRBD1 (6 bases). V was cut by 1 base and J by 7 bases, with 18 bases left in between. Germline V CDR1 and CDR2: SGHRS, YFSETQ. The CDR3 extends over 17 amino acids. This chain's CDR3 is CASSLIAAGAENSPLHF. The CDR3 coding sequence is TGCGCCAGCAGCTTGATAGCCGCAGGGGCGGAGAATTCACCCCTCCACTTT.

The chain employs TRBV19 and TRBJ1-1; TRBD1 matches at 8 bases. The V gene end was trimmed by 3 bases and the J gene end by 1 base; junction bases not matched to a gene: 7. The CDR3 runs 16 residues. Germline V gene lookup returns CDR1 LNHDA and CDR2 SQIVND (reference sequence). CDR3 nucleotides: TGTGCCAGTAGTATTTTTCAGGGGGCCCCGAACACTGAAGCTTTCTTT. Translating gives CASSIFQGAPNTEAFF.

The gene calls are TRBV29-1 and TRBJ1-4; the D gene is possibly TRBD1 (5 bases). Germline V gene data show CDR1 as SQVTM and CDR2 as ANQGSEA. V lost 8 bases and J 6 bases, leaving 13 bases between the germline ends. The CDR3 loop spans 12 amino acids. CDR3 in amino acids: CSLRDWDEKLFF. DNA for the CDR3: TGCAGCCTTCGGGACTGGGATGAAAAACTGTTTTTT.

Only one count was recorded for this clone. The chain couples TRBV9 to TRBJ1-6; maybe TRBD1 (6 bases). Trimming pared 3 bases from V and 7 bases from J, leaving 8 bases between. This CDR3 is 13 amino acids long. Per the germline V gene, CDR1 is SGDLS and CDR2 is YYNGEE. The CDR3 is CASSDRVNSPLHF. The CDR3 DNA is TGTGCCAGCAGCGACAGGGTAAATTCACCCCTCCACTTT.

The rearrangement links TRBV7-9 to TRBJ2-7; 8 bases are shared with TRBD1. The ends lost 5 bases at V and 0 bases at J; junction bases unmatched: 9. Germline CDR1 SEHNR, CDR2 FQNEAQ (reference sequence). The CDR3 sequence is 16 residues long. CDR3 region: CASSARGRGPSYEQYF. The CDR3, as DNA: TGTGCCAGCAGCGCCAGGGGGCGAGGTCCCTCCTACGAGCAGTACTTC.